These T cell receptor beta chains were read from a single sample in a study of CD8 T cells in Susac syndrome. TCRdb reprocessed the immunoSEQ multiplex PCR reads with MiXCR, giving one entry per CDR3 protein. The table records around 190,000 distinct CDR3 sequences, over 85% of them present only once. What was sequenced was CD4+ T cells from PBMCs. These receptors all come from a human donor in good health. CDR3s include the opening cysteine and the closing phenylalanine or tryptophan. The D gene is left open where the match is weak.

TRBJ1-1	-	TRBV3-1	TGTGCCAGCAGCCCTAAAGTACTGACCTACACTGAAGCTTTCTTT	CASSPKVLTYTEAFF
TRBJ2-5	-	TRBV29-1	TGCAGCGTTGGGGAATTACAAGAGACCCAGTACTTC	CSVGELQETQYF
TRBJ2-3	-	TRBV18	TGTGCCAGCTCACTCCTTAGCGGTCGGGAGTTGAGGGGAAGCACAGATACGCAGTATTTT	CASSLLSGRELRGSTDTQYF
TRBJ2-2	-	TRBV27	TGTGCCAGCAGTTTAAGACTGGACACCGGGGAGCTGTTTTTT	CASSLRLDTGELFF
TRBJ2-7	-	TRBV30	TGTGCCTGGGATCCCAGGGCATCCTACGAGCAGTACTTC	CAWDPRASYEQYF
TRBJ1-5	-	TRBV7-2	TGTGCCAGCAGCTTAGGCCAGGGCGGAGGACAGCCCCAGCATTTT	CASSLGQGGGQPQHF
TRBJ2-5	-	TRBV6-6	TGTGCCAGCAGTTACGAAGGAACGAACCAAGAGACCCAGTACTTC	CASSYEGTNQETQYF
TRBJ2-7	TRBD2	TRBV3-1	TGTGCCAGCAGCCAAGGACTAGCGGGAGTTTACGAGCAGTACTTC	CASSQGLAGVYEQYF
TRBJ1-1	-	TRBV29-1	TGCAGCGGGCAAAGACAGGATTTAATGAACACTGAAGCTTTCTTT	CSGQRQDLMNTEAFF
TRBJ2-3	-	TRBV5-6	TGTGCCAGCAGCGCGGCGGGGTCGGATACGCAGTATTTT	CASSAAGSDTQYF
TRBJ2-5	-	TRBV6-6	TGTGCCAGCAGTTACGCCGGCGGGAAGTCTGAGACCCAGTACTTC	CASSYAGGKSETQYF
TRBJ1-5	-	TRBV15	TGTGCCACCAGCAAAGGGGGTAATCAGCCCCAGCATTTT	CATSKGGNQPQHF
TRBJ2-1	TRBD2	TRBV5-1	TGCGCCAGCAGCTCCGGGACTAGCGGGATCCATGAGCAGTTCTTC	CASSSGTSGIHEQFF
TRBJ2-7	TRBD2	TRBV7-8	TGTGCCAGCAGCGGGACTAGCGGTACCTACGAGCAGTACTTC	CASSGTSGTYEQYF
TRBJ1-5	-	TRBV27	TGTGCCAGCAGTTGGGGGTACCCGACTAGCAATCAGCCCCAGCATTTT	CASSWGYPTSNQPQHF
TRBJ1-5	-	TRBV12-3/TRBV12-4	TGTGCCAGCAGTCGACAGTCAGATAGCAATCAGCCCCAGCATTTT	CASSRQSDSNQPQHF
TRBJ2-7	TRBD2	TRBV7-3	TGTGCCAGCAGCCGACTAGCGGGTTACGAGCAGTACTTC	CASSRLAGYEQYF
TRBJ2-7	TRBD1	TRBV30	TGTGCCTGGCGACAGGGGAGTTTCTACGAGCAGTACTTC	CAWRQGSFYEQYF